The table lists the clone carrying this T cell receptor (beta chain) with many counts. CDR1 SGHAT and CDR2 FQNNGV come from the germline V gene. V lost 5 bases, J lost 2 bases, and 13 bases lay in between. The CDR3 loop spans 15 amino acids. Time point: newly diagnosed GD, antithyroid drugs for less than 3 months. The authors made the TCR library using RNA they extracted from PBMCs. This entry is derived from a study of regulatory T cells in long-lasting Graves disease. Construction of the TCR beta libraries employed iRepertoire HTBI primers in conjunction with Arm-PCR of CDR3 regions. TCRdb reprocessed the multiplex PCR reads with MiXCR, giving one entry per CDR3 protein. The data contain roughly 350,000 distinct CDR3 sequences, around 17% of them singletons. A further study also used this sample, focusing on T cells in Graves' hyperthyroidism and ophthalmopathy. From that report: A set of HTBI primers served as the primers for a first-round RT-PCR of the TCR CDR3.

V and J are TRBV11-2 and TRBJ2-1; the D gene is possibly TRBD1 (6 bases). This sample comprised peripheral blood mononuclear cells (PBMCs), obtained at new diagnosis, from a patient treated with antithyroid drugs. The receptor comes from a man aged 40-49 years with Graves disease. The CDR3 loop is CASSPTGYPYNEQFF. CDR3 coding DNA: TGTGCCAGCAGCCCCACAGGGTACCCCTACAATGAGCAGTTCTTC.